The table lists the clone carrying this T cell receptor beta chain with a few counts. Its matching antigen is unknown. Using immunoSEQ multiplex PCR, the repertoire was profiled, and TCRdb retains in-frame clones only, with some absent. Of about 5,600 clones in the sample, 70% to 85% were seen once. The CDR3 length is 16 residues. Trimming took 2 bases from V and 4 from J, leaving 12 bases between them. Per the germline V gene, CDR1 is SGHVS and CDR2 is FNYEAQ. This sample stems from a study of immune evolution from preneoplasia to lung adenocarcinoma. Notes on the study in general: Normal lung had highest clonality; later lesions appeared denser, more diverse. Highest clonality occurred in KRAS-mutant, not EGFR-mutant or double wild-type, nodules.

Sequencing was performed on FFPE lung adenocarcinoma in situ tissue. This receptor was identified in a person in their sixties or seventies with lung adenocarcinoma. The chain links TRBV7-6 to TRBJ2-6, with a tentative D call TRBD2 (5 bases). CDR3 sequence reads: CASSLNSGVGANVLTF. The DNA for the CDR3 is TGTGCCAGCAGCTTAAATTCCGGGGTCGGGGCCAACGTCCTGACTTTC.